This TCR beta chain was found in a study of T cell responses to AZD1222 COVID-19 vaccine. General study findings and limits: Only 5 or 6 AZD1222 recipients were seropositive at baseline. Increases in Spike-specific TCR breadth and depth were seen after two AZD1222 doses.

This table comes from immunoSEQ multiplex PCR, and its TCRdb copy is limited to in-frame clones, with some not included. The repertoire includes 100,000 to 150,000 clones, almost 95% of them detected once, and around 1.7% sits in the top ten. Concerning this clone: Its antigen is unidentified.

Here the sequenced sample was peripheral blood, taken on day 0 of AZD1222 vaccination. The source is an adult in good health.

The DNA for the CDR3 is TGTGCCAGCAGCCCCCGGACAGTCTACAATGAGCAGTTCTTC. Its protein is CASSPRTVYNEQFF. J is TRBJ2-1 and V is TRBV7-9; weak D call: TRBD1 (6 bases). With 5 bases removed from V and 3 bases from J, the gap between germline ends came to 11 bases. Germline CDR1 reads SEHNR; CDR2 reads FQNEAQ (reference sequence). This CDR3 region has 14 residues.